This entry is about one T cell receptor beta chain. The record originates from a study of blood T cell repertoires in COVID-19. At the level of the study: Spain, Italy and the United States supplied samples that represented acute and convalescent COVID-19.

The germline V gene has CDR1 SQVTM and CDR2 ANQGSEA. The CDR3 has 16 amino acids. V lost 0 bases and J 2 bases, leaving 14 bases between the germline ends. Clones were read by immunoSEQ multiplex PCR, and TCRdb kept only the in-frame ones, dropping some. The table records roughly 130,000 clones, approximately 81% of them present only once. Sequenced input: peripheral blood. This chain joins TRBV29-1 and TRBJ2-1; tentatively, D is TRBD1 (6 bases). This TCR came from a woman in her 30s who had recovered from COVID-19. CDR3 DNA sequence: TGCAGCGTTGAAGAATTTACGGGACACCCCTACAATGAGCAGTTCTTC. Protein: CSVEEFTGHPYNEQFF.